Shown below are 18 T cell receptor beta chains from a single sample sequenced in a study of shared clonotypes between healthy human individuals. Assay: immunoSEQ multiplex PCR; the TCRdb copy retains only in-frame clones and omits some. The repertoire holds about 470,000 clones, with about 76% as singletons. The sequenced material came from PBMCs. All receptors derive from a woman in her 40s in good health. Some clones in this sample may be carry-over from other donors' samples.

This sequence joins TRBV5-6 and TRBJ1-2, with D possibly matching TRBD1 (5 bases). This CDR3 has 16 residues. V dropped 4 bases and J dropped 4 bases, with 20 bases sitting between them. Germline lookup yields CDR1 SGHDT and CDR2 YYEEEE. The CDR3: CASSLRDPLSSYGYTF. Written as DNA, the CDR3 is TGTGCCAGCAGCCTCCGGGACCCCCTAAGCAGCTATGGCTACACCTTC.

The chain combines TRBV6-6 with TRBJ1-1; 8 positions agree with TRBD1. Trimming removed 6 bases from V and 4 bases from J; junction bases left unmatched: 10. CDR3 size: 15 residues. Germline V gives CDR1 MNHNY, CDR2 SVGAGI (reference sequence). The DNA for the CDR3 is TGTGCCAGCAGCGGACCAGGGGGCGCGGGCACTGAAGCTTTCTTT. Encoded protein: CASSGPGGAGTEAFF.

This chain joins TRBV11-2 and TRBJ1-1, with D possibly matching TRBD1 (5 bases). V was clipped by 1 base and J by 5 bases, with 8 bases between them. Germline lookup yields CDR1 SGHAT and CDR2 FQNNGV. The CDR3 covers 13 residues. The CDR3 sequence: CASSLAGRTEAFF. CDR3 DNA: TGTGCCAGCAGCTTAGCAGGGAGGACTGAAGCTTTCTTT. Drawing the rest from reference TRBV11-2 and TRBJ1-1, the complete variable domain is EAGVAQSPRYKIIEKRQSVAFWCNPISGHATLYWYQQILGQGPKLLIQFQNNGVVDDSQLPKDRFSAERLKGVDSTLKIQPAKLEDSAVYLCASSLAGRTEAFFGQGTRLTVV.

The V and J genes are TRBV18 and TRBJ2-2, with D perhaps being TRBD1 or TRBD2 (6 bases each). The CDR3 loop spans 16 amino acids. The V end lost 2 bases, the J end lost 1 base, and 11 bases lay between the germline ends. The germline V gene encodes CDR1 KGHSH and CDR2 LQKENI. Here the CDR3 reads CASSPRGAGNTGELFF. The DNA for the CDR3 is TGTGCCAGCTCACCAAGGGGGGCCGGGAACACCGGGGAGCTGTTTTTT.

V usage is TRBV5-1 and J usage is TRBJ1-1; D gene uncertain. V dropped 4 bases and J dropped 3 bases, with 13 bases sitting between them. Looked up from germline, CDR1 is SGHRS and CDR2 is YFSETQ. CDR3 size: 14 residues. The CDR3 here is CASSLSDQYTEAFF. In DNA form, the CDR3 reads TGCGCCAGCAGCCTGAGTGACCAATACACTGAAGCTTTCTTT.

The CDR3 DNA is TGTGCCAGCAGTTACCGGACAGGCCTCACCGGGGAGCTGTTTTTT. As protein: CASSYRTGLTGELFF. The V call is TRBV28, the J call TRBJ2-2, with TRBD1 matching 7 bases. The germline V gene has CDR1 MDHEN and CDR2 SYDVKM. CDR3 size: 15 residues. The junction had 6 bases not matched to a gene; V was cut back by 4 bases and J by 4 bases.

This chain uses TRBV10-3 with TRBJ1-2; TRBD1 might be the D (6 bases). CDR3 length: 14 residues. Germline V gives CDR1 ENHRY, CDR2 SYGVKD. Trimming stripped 4 bases from V and 8 bases from J, with 17 bases between. CDR3 sequence (DNA): TGTGCCATCAGTGTTGCGGGGGAGGGGGAAGGCTACACCTTC. It encodes CAISVAGEGEGYTF.

This clone was recorded a few times. This chain joins TRBV6-4 and TRBJ1-5, with D unclear. The CDR3 runs to 16 residues. Per the germline V gene, CDR1 is MRHNA and CDR2 is SNTAGT. V was pared by 2 bases and J by 0 bases, with 11 bases between. CDR3 nucleotide sequence: TGTGCCAGCAGTGACACCCGTCCTGATAGCAATCAGCCCCAGCATTTT. It is translated as CASSDTRPDSNQPQHF.

This clone was seen a few times. V and J are TRBV15 and TRBJ2-3, with D perhaps being TRBD1 or TRBD2 (5 bases each). This CDR3 is built from 14 residues. V dropped 1 base and J dropped 4 bases, with 9 bases sitting between them. The V gene's germline CDR1 is LNHNV and CDR2 YYDKDF (reference sequence). CDR3 sequence (DNA): TGTGCCACCAGCAGAGGGGGGACCGCAGATACGCAGTATTTT. Translation gives CATSRGGTADTQYF.

V gene TRBV28 combines with J gene TRBJ2-2; TRBD1 might be the D (6 bases). V dropped 3 bases and J dropped 7 bases, with 15 bases sitting between them. There are 15 residues in the CDR3. Germline CDR1 reads MDHEN; CDR2 reads SYDVKM. The DNA for the CDR3 is TGTGCCAGCAGTTTTGGGCAGGGGATCGGCGGGGAGCTGTTTTTT. Encoded protein: CASSFGQGIGGELFF.

This chain uses TRBV10-1 with TRBJ2-3; perhaps TRBD2 as D (5 bases). V was cut by 2 bases and J by 6 bases, with 12 bases left in between. The CDR3 covers 14 residues. The germline CDR1 and CDR2 sequences are WNHNN and SYGVQD (reference sequence). CDR3: CASSEPHSGDTQYF. The CDR3, as DNA: TGCGCCAGCAGTGAGCCGCACTCGGGGGATACGCAGTATTTT.

The V call is TRBV9, the J call TRBJ2-3; D gene unclear. The length of the CDR3 is 15 residues. Per germline, CDR1 SGDLS and CDR2 YYNGEE. The V end lost 1 base, the J end lost 2 bases, and 11 bases lay between the germline ends. The CDR3 spells CASSVSGGTTDTQYF. DNA for the CDR3: TGTGCCAGCAGCGTAAGTGGCGGAACCACAGATACGCAGTATTTT.

This sequence joins TRBV5-1 and TRBJ2-2; tentative D call: TRBD1 (6 bases). Between the trimmed V and J ends, which lost 2 bases and 0 bases, there was a span of 11 bases. From germline, CDR1 is SGHRS and CDR2 YFSETQ. The CDR3 runs to 16 residues. The CDR3 region is CASSLGQTANTGELFF. In DNA form, the CDR3 reads TGCGCCAGCAGCTTAGGACAGACAGCGAACACCGGGGAGCTGTTTTTT. The whole variable domain, filled in from reference TRBV5-1 and TRBJ2-2, reads KAGVTQTPRYLIKTRGQQVTLSCSPISGHRSVSWYQQTPGQGLQFLFEYFSETQRNKGNFPGRFSGRQFSNSRSEMNVSTLELGDSALYLCASSLGQTANTGELFFGEGSRLTVL.

The table lists this clone with a count of one. V and J are TRBV27 and TRBJ1-5; TRBD1 matches at 12 bases. Germline-derived CDR1 and CDR2 are MNHEY and SMNVEV (reference sequence). J was trimmed by 6 bases and V by 2 bases; bases with no gene match: 11. The CDR3 spans 18 residues. CDR3 bases: TGTGCCAGCAGTTTAATGGGACAGGGGGCGTTAGGCCTTCAGCCCCAGCATTTT. Translation: CASSLMGQGALGLQPQHF.

The gene calls are TRBV4-1 and TRBJ1-2; 9 bases are a match to TRBD1. The CDR3 totals 16 residues. The V gene's germline CDR1 is MGHRA and CDR2 YSYEKL. V lost 1 base, J lost 8 bases, and 11 bases stayed unmatched. The CDR3, as DNA: TGCGCCAGCAGCCAAGCCCCCGACAGGGGGTCGGGCGGCTACACCTTC. It translates to CASSQAPDRGSGGYTF.

V is TRBV5-1 and J is TRBJ2-1; D possibly corresponds to TRBD2 (6 bases). Trimming cost V 4 bases and J 6 bases, with 17 bases left between them. The CDR3 has 15 amino acids. Germline assignment: CDR1 SGHRS and CDR2 YFSETQ. The CDR3 sequence: CASSETGTPGNEQFF. Here the CDR3 DNA reads TGCGCCAGCAGCGAAACCGGGACTCCCGGCAATGAGCAGTTCTTC.

V usage is TRBV6-5 and J usage is TRBJ1-6; 7 bases line up with TRBD1. The CDR3 has 15 amino acids. The germline gives CDR1 MNHEY, CDR2 SVGAGI. The V segment lost 5 bases and the J segment 3 bases; nucleotides outside the gene matches: 4. CDR3 DNA: TGTGCCAGCAGTCCCTCAGGGGGCTATAATTCACCCCTCCACTTT. This gives the protein CASSPSGGYNSPLHF.

The rearrangement joins TRBV18 to TRBJ1-2; tentatively, D is TRBD1 (5 bases). The length of the CDR3 is 15 residues. Trimming cost V 0 bases and J 7 bases, with 15 bases left between them. CDR1 and CDR2 (germline): KGHSH, LQKENI. CDR3 sequence: CASSPPSRAAGGYTF. CDR3 sequence (DNA): TGTGCCAGCTCACCACCGTCCAGGGCTGCTGGTGGCTACACCTTC. The whole variable domain, filled in from reference TRBV18 and TRBJ1-2, reads NAGVMQNPRHLVRRRGQEARLRCSPMKGHSHVYWYRQLPEEGLKFMVYLQKENIIDESGMPKERFSAEFPKEGPSILRIQQVVRGDSAAYFCASSPPSRAAGGYTFGSGTRLTVV.